This TCR beta chain is from a study of response to subunit inactivated influenza vaccine. TCRdb reprocessed the RT-PCR reads with MiXCR, giving one entry per CDR3 protein. Of 800,000 or so distinct CDR3 sequences in the sample, less than 25% were seen once. Trimming at V came to 4 bases and at J to 3 bases, leaving 10 bases not matched to a gene. This CDR3 has 17 residues. Germline V lookup: CDR1 MGHRA, CDR2 YSYEKL. Concerning this clonotype: Its specificity is unknown.

Study-wide points: Each seasonal influenza vaccination, the authors suggested, recruits few new T cells.

The specimen was PBMCs from blood, collected about 5 days after vaccination. The TCR was taken from a man aged 50 or older who received an inactivated influenza vaccine. The rearrangement links TRBV4-1 to TRBJ2-1; 9 bases fit TRBD2. The CDR3: CASSPPYSGRSYNEQFF. The CDR3 bases are TGCGCCAGCAGCCCTCCCTATAGCGGGAGAAGCTACAATGAGCAGTTCTTC.